The 31 T cell receptor beta chains below come from one sample, sequenced in a study of shared clonotypes between healthy human individuals. Using immunoSEQ multiplex PCR, the repertoire was profiled, and TCRdb retains in-frame clones only, with some absent. The repertoire holds over 800,000 clones, with around 93% as singletons. Cells designated naive CD8 were CD45RO-negative and were positively selected for CCR7, with terminally differentiated effector memory CD45RA+ cells excluded. The sequenced sample was naive CD8+ T cells sorted from blood. Every receptor here comes from a man aged 25-40 years in good health.

The rearrangement uses TRBV5-8 and TRBJ2-1; D ambiguous. V lost 9 bases and J lost 4, with 8 bases in between. The CDR3 consists of 11 residues. Germline V gene sequence: CDR1 SGHTS, CDR2 YDEGEE. CDR3 in amino acids: CATPLYNEQFF. The CDR3 DNA sequence: TGTGCCACCCCCCTTTACAATGAGCAGTTCTTC.

CDR3 sequence (DNA): TGCGCCAGCAGCCAAGATACTCCTCCGGGGCTATGGACTGAAGCTTTCTTT. Translation gives CASSQDTPPGLWTEAFF. The chain employs TRBV4-3 and TRBJ1-1; weak D call: TRBD1 (5 bases). The CDR3 is made up of 17 amino acids. The V and J ends lost 0 bases and 5 bases respectively, with 19 bases between them. The germline V gene has CDR1 LGHNA and CDR2 YSLEER.

The chain links TRBV7-9 to TRBJ2-5, with 8 bases that match TRBD2. The CDR3 is 15 residues long. Looked up from germline, CDR1 is SEHNR and CDR2 is FQNEAQ (reference sequence). The ends lost 2 bases at V and 6 bases at J; junction bases unmatched: 8. Here the CDR3 DNA reads TGTGCCAGCAGCTTATTCCGGGAGGGCCCCAAGACCCAGTACTTC. It yields the protein CASSLFREGPKTQYF.

V is TRBV7-9 and J is TRBJ2-2, with TRBD2 matching 9 bases. Per the germline V gene, CDR1 is SEHNR and CDR2 is FQNEAQ (reference sequence). Trimming cost V 4 bases and J 2 bases; bases outside gene matches: 8. The CDR3 is made up of 17 amino acids. CDR3 loop: CASSSSGTSRNTGELFF. As DNA, the CDR3 is TGTGCCAGCAGCTCTTCCGGGACTAGCAGAAACACCGGGGAGCTGTTTTTT. The full variable domain, completed using reference TRBV7-9 and TRBJ2-2, is DTGVSQNPRHKITKRGQNVTFRCDPISEHNRLYWYRQTLGQGPEFLTYFQNEAQLEKSRLLSDRFSAERPKGSFSTLEIQRTEQGDSAMYLCASSSSGTSRNTGELFFGEGSRLTVL.

This chain links TRBV27 with TRBJ2-1, with TRBD2 matching 11 bases. The V gene end was trimmed by 5 bases and the J gene end by 10 bases; junction bases not matched to a gene: 10. This CDR3 spans 15 amino acids. Germline V gene data show CDR1 as MNHEY and CDR2 as SMNVEV (reference sequence). The CDR3 DNA is TGTGCCAGCAGTCCGGGGACTAGCGGCTGGGGAGAGCAGTTCTTC. Its translation is CASSPGTSGWGEQFF.

This rearrangement joins TRBV7-6 to TRBJ2-3; tentatively, D is TRBD2 (6 bases). The CDR3 has 13 amino acids. CDR1 and CDR2 (germline): SGHVS, FNYEAQ. V was shortened by 5 bases and J by 8 bases, with 14 bases between the two germline ends. This chain's CDR3 is CASSLEVGGTQYF. The DNA for the CDR3 is TGTGCCAGCAGCCTAGAGGTCGGGGGTACGCAGTATTTT.

The rearrangement links TRBV29-1 to TRBJ2-1; 11 bases fit TRBD2. The length of the CDR3 is 15 residues. Trimming cost V 7 bases and J 8 bases; bases outside gene matches: 13. CDR1 is SQVTM, CDR2 ANQGSEA, per germline. Here the CDR3 DNA reads TGCAGCGCTATCCCTACTAGCGGGAGTGGCTATGAGCAGTTCTTC. Translated: CSAIPTSGSGYEQFF.

This CDR3 reads CASRRTSPGGKQYF. The CDR3 DNA reads as TGTGCCAGCAGGAGGACTTCTCCCGGTGGGAAGCAGTACTTC. V usage is TRBV28 and J usage is TRBJ2-7; tentatively, D is TRBD2 (5 bases). The germline V and J ends were trimmed by 6 bases and 8 bases, with 20 bases remaining between them. This CDR3 region has 14 residues. Germline loops: CDR1 MDHEN, CDR2 SYDVKM.

The count of this clone is one. The rearrangement uses TRBV7-8 and TRBJ1-1; 8 bases match TRBD1. Germline V lookup: CDR1 SGHVS, CDR2 FQNEAQ. The junction had 12 bases not matched to a gene; V was cut back by 0 bases and J by 6 bases. This CDR3 is built from 17 residues. The CDR3 spells CASSLARGGSGGPEAFF. Written as DNA, the CDR3 is TGTGCCAGCAGCTTAGCACGGGGGGGTTCAGGGGGCCCTGAAGCTTTCTTT.

This clone has more than one count but fewer than ten. This sequence joins TRBV4-1 and TRBJ1-5; D is unresolved. Trimming removed 3 bases at V and 0 bases at J, with 9 bases between. The CDR3 runs to 15 residues. From germline, CDR1 is MGHRA and CDR2 YSYEKL. CDR3 sequence reads: CASSQSDFSNQPQHF. The CDR3 bases are TGCGCCAGCAGCCAGTCGGATTTTAGCAATCAGCCCCAGCATTTT.

CDR3 sequence (DNA): TGCGCCAGCAGCCAAGATCCCTCGACTAGCTTGGGCGCAGATACGCAGTATTTT. Protein: CASSQDPSTSLGADTQYF. The chain employs TRBV4-1 and TRBJ2-3; TRBD2 aligns across 7 bases. Unmatched junction bases numbered 13, after V lost 0 bases and J lost 4 bases. CDR1 and CDR2 (germline): MGHRA, YSYEKL. The length of the CDR3 is 18 residues.

CDR3 sequence: CASSSKPSGSKNIQYF. CDR3 DNA: TGTGCCAGCAGCAGTAAGCCTAGCGGATCTAAAAACATTCAGTACTTC. The chain employs TRBV7-2 and TRBJ2-4; 7 nucleotides agree with TRBD2. J gave up 4 bases and V 5 bases, and 11 bases lay outside the gene matches. CDR3 length: 16 amino acids. Per germline, CDR1 SGHTA and CDR2 FQGNSA.

V gene TRBV15 combines with J gene TRBJ1-2; TRBD1 matches 7 bases. The CDR3 contains 17 residues. CDR1 LNHNV and CDR2 YYDKDF come from the germline V gene (reference sequence). V lost 0 bases to trimming and J lost 2 bases; unmatched junction nucleotides: 9. CDR3: CATSRDLTGVPNYGYTF. CDR3 in DNA: TGTGCCACCAGCAGAGATCTCACAGGGGTCCCCAACTATGGCTACACCTTC.

The CDR3 is CASSLQMGTGELFF. The CDR3 region has the DNA TGTGCCAGCAGCTTGCAAATGGGGACCGGGGAGCTGTTTTTT. The genes are TRBV5-8 and TRBJ2-2; no definite D call. CDR1 is SGHTS and CDR2 is YDEGEE in the germline V gene. The germline V and J ends were trimmed by 1 base and 5 bases, with 9 bases remaining between them. This CDR3 contains 14 residues.

A single count supports this clone. The rearrangement links TRBV6-6 to TRBJ2-2; no firm D call. Trimming took 2 bases from V and 0 from J, leaving 10 bases between them. The CDR3 is 16 amino acids. CDR1 and CDR2 (germline): MNHNY, SVGAGI (reference sequence). The CDR3 DNA is TGTGCCAGCAGTTACATGGTCGGCCCGAACACCGGGGAGCTGTTTTTT. Translated: CASSYMVGPNTGELFF.

The chain employs TRBV5-1 and TRBJ2-7; the D is unclear. Deletions cut 0 bases from V and 4 bases from J, with 8 bases between. Germline CDR1 is SGHRS and CDR2 is YFSETQ. The CDR3 has 13 amino acids. CDR3 residues: CASSLGREYEQYF. The CDR3 bases are TGCGCCAGCAGCTTGGGCCGTGAATACGAGCAGTACTTC.

V gene TRBV7-9 combines with J gene TRBJ2-7; a possible D gene is TRBD2 (6 bases). The CDR3 length is 14 residues. The germline V gene encodes CDR1 SEHNR and CDR2 FQNEAQ (reference sequence). V was shortened by 5 bases and J by 0 bases, with 11 bases between the two germline ends. The CDR3 nucleotides read TGTGCCAGCAGCCCCTCGACTAGCTCCTACGAGCAGTACTTC. It yields the protein CASSPSTSSYEQYF.

The chain links TRBV28 to TRBJ2-5, with 7 bases identical to TRBD2. The germline CDR1 and CDR2 sequences are MDHEN and SYDVKM. With 5 bases clipped from V and 5 bases from J, the junction kept 29 bases outside the gene matches. This CDR3 is 21 amino acids long. As DNA, the CDR3 is TGTGCCAGCAGTCTCCCCTTAGCGGGTAGCTCCCAAACGACCATACGGGAGACCCAGTACTTC. It encodes CASSLPLAGSSQTTIRETQYF.

As concerns this clone: Other DNA sequences from this sample encode an identical CDR3 as well. The chain combines TRBV6-5 with TRBJ2-7; 8 bases line up with TRBD1. The CDR3 runs 15 residues. Germline loops: CDR1 MNHEY, CDR2 SVGAGI. V trimming: 5 bases; J trimming: 5 bases; junction bases outside the gene matches: 11. CDR3 nucleotides: TGTGCCAGCAGTATTACCGGGACAGGATACCACGAGCAGTACTTC. Amino acids: CASSITGTGYHEQYF.

The chain carries TRBV29-1 and TRBJ2-5, with 14 bases fitting TRBD2. The CDR3 sequence is 17 residues long. The junction had 11 bases not matched to a gene; V was cut back by 3 bases and J by 5 bases. CDR1 is SQVTM and CDR2 is ANQGSEA in the germline V gene. The CDR3 protein is CSVDRWTGTSGSETQYF. For the CDR3, the DNA is TGCAGCGTTGATAGGTGGACCGGGACTAGCGGGAGTGAGACCCAGTACTTC.

V usage is TRBV10-3 and J usage is TRBJ2-1; D is uncertain. This CDR3 has 16 amino acids. V gave up 4 bases and J gave up 1 base, with 14 bases separating them. Germline V gives CDR1 ENHRY, CDR2 SYGVKD. For the CDR3, the DNA is TGTGCCATCAGTGCTATGGGGATGGGTTCCTACAATGAGCAGTTCTTC. Protein: CAISAMGMGSYNEQFF.

The chain uses TRBV11-2 and TRBJ2-1; TRBD2 aligns across 14 bases. Trimming took 2 bases from V and 7 from J; bases not matched to a gene: 13. The CDR3 runs to 19 residues. CDR1 and CDR2 from the germline V gene are SGHAT and FQNNGV. CDR3 DNA: TGTGCCAGCAGCTTATTAGCGGGGGCGACTAGCGGGAGGGTAAATGAGCAGTTCTTC. Encoded protein: CASSLLAGATSGRVNEQFF. Full variable domain (remainder filled in from reference TRBV11-2 and TRBJ2-1): EAGVAQSPRYKIIEKRQSVAFWCNPISGHATLYWYQQILGQGPKLLIQFQNNGVVDDSQLPKDRFSAERLKGVDSTLKIQPAKLEDSAVYLCASSLLAGATSGRVNEQFFGPGTRLTVL.

In DNA, the CDR3 is TGTGCCACCAGCAGAGTGGCGGGAGCTCAGGATGAGCAGTTCTTC. It encodes CATSRVAGAQDEQFF. The genes are TRBV15 and TRBJ2-1, with 7 bases aligning to TRBD2. Trimming took 1 base from V and 8 from J; bases not matched to a gene: 8. The CDR3 totals 15 residues. Germline V gene sequence: CDR1 LNHNV, CDR2 YYDKDF (reference sequence).

CDR3 region: CASSLSLLLPEGYTF. The CDR3 bases are TGTGCCAGCAGCTTATCTCTGCTCCTGCCAGAGGGCTACACCTTC. The chain uses TRBV7-8 and TRBJ1-2; D not certain. The germline V gene encodes CDR1 SGHVS and CDR2 FQNEAQ. This CDR3 contains 15 residues. V shed 2 bases and J shed 8 bases, with 18 bases lying between them.

This chain uses TRBV7-3 with TRBJ2-3; D is undetermined. This CDR3 contains 16 residues. CDR1 and CDR2 from the germline V gene are SGHTA and FQGTGA. Trimming pared 5 bases from V and 0 bases from J, leaving 15 bases between. The DNA for the CDR3 is TGTGCCAGCAGCCTGGGGATCGCGCCTAGCACAGATACGCAGTATTTT. The encoded protein is CASSLGIAPSTDTQYF.

This clone was found a few times. This chain connects TRBV6-1 to TRBJ1-5, with no clear D. In germline, CDR1 is MNHNS, CDR2 SASEGT. V lost 1 base, J lost 0 bases, and 10 bases lay in between. The CDR3 runs 16 residues. The CDR3 reads CASSEGLSYSNQPQHF. The CDR3 nucleotides read TGTGCCAGCAGTGAAGGCCTGAGTTATAGCAATCAGCCCCAGCATTTT.

V usage is TRBV9 and J usage is TRBJ2-1; no clear D gene. The CDR3 loop spans 12 amino acids. Trimming removed 4 bases from V and 8 bases from J, with 10 bases in between. Germline CDR1 SGDLS, CDR2 YYNGEE. The CDR3 region is CASSTNPHEQFF. DNA for the CDR3: TGTGCCAGCAGCACAAACCCCCATGAGCAGTTCTTC. Supplemented by reference TRBV9 and TRBJ2-1, the full variable domain reads DSGVTQTPKHLITATGQRVTLRCSPRSGDLSVYWYQQSLDQGLQFLIQYYNGEERAKGNILERFSAQQFPDLHSELNLSSLELGDSALYFCASSTNPHEQFFGPGTRLTVL.

The chain carries TRBV28 and TRBJ1-2, with D tentatively TRBD1 (5 bases). This CDR3 contains 19 residues. Germline V CDR1 and CDR2: MDHEN, SYDVKM. Trimming removed 4 bases from V and 1 base from J, with 25 bases in between. CDR3 in amino acids: CASSSPWVGPRGLNYGYTF. CDR3 DNA sequence: TGTGCCAGCAGTTCGCCTTGGGTGGGCCCCCGGGGCCTTAACTATGGCTACACCTTC.

V gene TRBV11-2 combines with J gene TRBJ2-1; 14 bases line up with TRBD2. Germline V gene lookup returns CDR1 SGHAT and CDR2 FQNNGV. The J segment lost 6 bases and the V segment lost 6 bases, leaving 7 bases of the junction unmatched. CDR3 length: 16 residues. The CDR3 DNA reads TGTGCCAGCAGTTTTGAGGGACTAGCGGGAGTCAATGAGCAGTTCTTC. It translates to CASSFEGLAGVNEQFF. The whole variable domain, remainder taken from reference TRBV11-2 and TRBJ2-1, is EAGVAQSPRYKIIEKRQSVAFWCNPISGHATLYWYQQILGQGPKLLIQFQNNGVVDDSQLPKDRFSAERLKGVDSTLKIQPAKLEDSAVYLCASSFEGLAGVNEQFFGPGTRLTVL.

As regards this clone: Being one base from a much bigger clone, this may be a read error. The chain uses TRBV7-9 and TRBJ2-1; 13 bases match TRBD2. Trimming at V came to 5 bases and at J to 4 bases, leaving 2 bases not matched to a gene. Germline V gene sequence: CDR1 SEHNR, CDR2 FQNEAQ (reference sequence). The CDR3 covers 15 residues. The CDR3 sequence is CASSELAGGYNEQFF. CDR3 coding DNA: TGTGCCAGCAGCGAACTAGCGGGAGGGTACAATGAGCAGTTCTTC.

This clone was seen only once. J is TRBJ2-1 and V is TRBV7-9, with 10 positions matching TRBD2. CDR3 size: 16 residues. Unmatched junction bases numbered 6, after V lost 4 bases and J lost 3 bases. Germline loops: CDR1 SEHNR, CDR2 FQNEAQ (reference sequence). The CDR3 loop reads CASSSSLAGNYNEQFF. The CDR3 nucleotides read TGTGCCAGCAGCTCCTCACTAGCGGGGAACTACAATGAGCAGTTCTTC.